The sequence of this T cell receptor (beta chain) was determined in a study of T cells in Graves' hyperthyroidism and ophthalmopathy. As for the study in general: Pretreatment peripheral blood was obtained at initial diagnosis.

This clonotype was detected ten times or more. The antigen remains unidentified. TCR beta CDR3 sequences were amplified from RNA transcripts. RT-PCR in the first round (using the HTBI primer set) targeted the TCR CDR3. TCRdb reprocessed the multiplex PCR reads with MiXCR, giving one entry per CDR3 protein. This table has under 350,000 distinct CDR3 sequences, under 30% appearing once. Whole-study findings and limits: Among thyroid clonotypes expanded above 0.001, most also appeared in blood.

CDR1 is DFQATT, CDR2 SNEGSKA, per germline (reference sequence). Trimming at V came to 4 bases and at J to 1 base, leaving 10 bases not matched to a gene. The CDR3 consists of 15 residues. Sequenced sample: blood. This sequence was found in a man aged 35 to 55 with Graves' hyperthyroidism that later progressed to Graves' ophthalmopathy. This chain uses TRBV20-1 with TRBJ2-7, with 7 bases that match TRBD2. The CDR3 bases are TGCAGTGCTACACAGAGCGGGGACTCTTCCTACGAGCAGTACTTC. Translating gives CSATQSGDSSYEQYF.